Following are 16 T cell receptor beta chains from one sample sequenced in a study of T cell responses to AZD1222 COVID-19 vaccine. Sequenced by immunoSEQ multiplex PCR; TCRdb stores in-frame clones only, minus some. The sample shows tens of thousands of clones, more than 70% of them seen only once. Sample: peripheral blood, taken 28 days after the second AZD1222 dose. The receptors shown here come from an adult who received the AZD1222 COVID-19 vaccine.

The chain carries TRBV27 and TRBJ1-2, with a weak D call TRBD1 (5 bases). CDR1 is MNHEY and CDR2 is SMNVEV in the germline V gene (reference sequence). Trimming took 6 bases from V and 4 from J, leaving 18 bases between them. There are 15 residues in the CDR3. CDR3 sequence: CASSPLAGDGYGYTF. The CDR3 DNA sequence: TGTGCCAGCAGCCCGTTGGCCGGGGACGGCTATGGCTACACCTTC.

This chain connects TRBV7-3 to TRBJ1-6; D possibly corresponds to TRBD1 (5 bases). Trimming took 5 bases from V and 2 from J, leaving 19 bases between them. This CDR3 has 18 amino acids. The germline gives CDR1 SGHTA, CDR2 FQGTGA. The CDR3 sequence: CASSLPRGNLPYNSPLHF. DNA for the CDR3: TGTGCCAGCAGCCTCCCTAGGGGAAATCTGCCCTATAATTCACCCCTCCACTTT.

The CDR3 nucleotides read TGTGCCAGCAGCATACTAGCGGGAGAGGACAATGAGCAGTTCTTC. This codes for CASSILAGEDNEQFF. This chain links TRBV11-2 with TRBJ2-1, with 11 bases identical to TRBD2. The germline V gene has CDR1 SGHAT and CDR2 FQNNGV. Unmatched junction bases numbered 5, after V lost 5 bases and J lost 5 bases. The CDR3 extends over 15 amino acids.

The chain links TRBV14 to TRBJ1-2; 11 bases map to TRBD1. Germline values: CDR1 SGHDN, CDR2 FVKESK. V shed 4 bases and J 8 bases; nucleotides not matched to a gene: 6. The CDR3 loop spans 14 amino acids. The CDR3 sequence is CASSLGQGARGYTF. In nucleotides, the CDR3 is TGTGCCAGCAGCCTAGGACAGGGGGCGCGAGGCTACACCTTC.

V usage is TRBV6-2 or TRBV6-3 and J usage is TRBJ2-1, with D tentatively TRBD2 (6 bases). Trimming removed 2 bases from V and 5 bases from J, with 13 bases in between. The CDR3 is 15 amino acids. CDR1 is MNHEY and CDR2 is SVGEGT in the germline V gene. CDR3 residues: CASSYETRRNNEQFF. The CDR3 coding sequence is TGTGCCAGCAGTTACGAGACTAGAAGGAACAATGAGCAGTTCTTC.

This chain uses TRBV28 with TRBJ2-7; 8 bases agree with TRBD2. The CDR3 extends over 14 amino acids. The germline V gene encodes CDR1 MDHEN and CDR2 SYDVKM. After removal of 5 bases from V and 1 base from J, the junction contained 4 bases not matched to a gene. DNA for the CDR3: TGTGCCAGCAGTCGAGCGGGAGCGTCCTACGAGCAGTACTTC. Translating it yields CASSRAGASYEQYF.

V usage is TRBV19 and J usage is TRBJ2-3; TRBD2 matches 7 bases. Germline-derived CDR1 and CDR2 are LNHDA and SQIVND (reference sequence). The CDR3 contains 14 residues. V dropped 3 bases and J dropped 5; count of bases not matched to a gene: 5. This CDR3 is CASSIGGGRDTQYF. The CDR3 coding sequence is TGTGCCAGTAGTATTGGGGGAGGGAGAGATACGCAGTATTTT.

V is TRBV4-3 and J is TRBJ1-6; D is unresolved. V dropped 3 bases and J dropped 5 bases, with 11 bases sitting between them. The CDR3 totals 15 residues. In germline, CDR1 is LGHNA, CDR2 YSLEER. CDR3 residues: CASSHLEGDNSPLHF. The CDR3 bases are TGCGCCAGCAGCCACCTCGAGGGAGATAATTCACCCCTCCACTTT.

The chain uses TRBV9 and TRBJ1-1; 11 bases are a match to TRBD1. CDR1 and CDR2 (germline): SGDLS, YYNGEE. The CDR3 extends over 19 amino acids. With 0 bases clipped from V and 6 bases from J, the junction kept 16 bases outside the gene matches. The CDR3 DNA follows: TGTGCCAGCAGCGTAGCCTCAGACGGGACAGGGGGTAGTTTCGCTGAAGCTTTCTTT. Amino acids: CASSVASDGTGGSFAEAFF.

V usage is TRBV4-3 and J usage is TRBJ1-4, with TRBD1 as a possible D gene (5 bases). CDR1 and CDR2 (germline): LGHNA, YSLEER. The CDR3 is made up of 18 amino acids. V was shortened by 0 bases and J by 8 bases, with 22 bases between the two germline ends. DNA for the CDR3: TGCGCCAGCAGCCAAGATCGGGTGGGCTACAGGATAAAAGAAAAACTGTTTTTT. Translating it yields CASSQDRVGYRIKEKLFF.

This chain connects TRBV19 to TRBJ2-7, with D tentatively TRBD2 (6 bases). The V end lost 4 bases, the J end lost 1 base, and 17 bases lay between the germline ends. Germline V gene lookup returns CDR1 LNHDA and CDR2 SQIVND (reference sequence). The CDR3 runs to 16 residues. In DNA form, the CDR3 reads TGTGCCAGTAGTACTGGTGGGGGGAGCCCTTCCTACGAGCAGTACTTC. It specifies CASSTGGGSPSYEQYF.

The genes are TRBV3-1 (or the pseudogene TRBV3-2) and TRBJ2-1; TRBD2 matches 8 bases. CDR1 and CDR2 (germline): LGHDT, YNNKEL (reference sequence). This CDR3 region has 15 residues. V lost 5 bases and J lost 3; bases outside the gene matches: 6. CDR3 DNA: TGTGCCAGCAGCGTCGACAGCGGGAGCTACAATGAGCAGTTCTTC. It yields the protein CASSVDSGSYNEQFF.

The CDR3 reads CASSQSDTQYF. The CDR3 bases are TGTGCCAGCAGCCAATCAGATACGCAGTATTTT. This rearrangement joins TRBV3-1 (or the pseudogene TRBV3-2) to TRBJ2-3; D unclear. V was shortened by 2 bases and J by 4 bases, with 1 base between the two germline ends. The CDR3 contains 11 residues. CDR1 and CDR2 (germline): LGHDT, YNNKEL (reference sequence).

V is TRBV24-1 and J is TRBJ1-2, with D perhaps TRBD1 (6 bases). There are 15 residues in the CDR3. V was trimmed by 4 bases and J by 7 bases, leaving 18 bases between them. The germline gives CDR1 KGHDR, CDR2 SFDVKD. Here the CDR3 reads CATSDGPNGGPGYTF. In DNA form, the CDR3 reads TGTGCCACCAGTGACGGACCGAACGGGGGGCCTGGCTACACCTTC.

This chain uses TRBV18 with TRBJ1-2; no firm D call. Trimming removed 2 bases at V and 3 bases at J, with 7 bases between. The CDR3 length is 13 residues. Germline V CDR1 and CDR2: KGHSH, LQKENI. The CDR3 region is CASSPWQDYGYTF. CDR3 bases: TGTGCCAGCTCACCATGGCAGGACTATGGCTACACCTTC. Full variable domain (remainder filled in from reference TRBV18 and TRBJ1-2): NAGVMQNPRHLVRRRGQEARLRCSPMKGHSHVYWYRQLPEEGLKFMVYLQKENIIDESGMPKERFSAEFPKEGPSILRIQQVVRGDSAAYFCASSPWQDYGYTFGSGTRLTVV.

The chain is built from TRBV27 and TRBJ2-5; no clear D. The V end lost 5 bases, the J end lost 8 bases, and 21 bases lay between the germline ends. The CDR3 has 15 residues. Germline CDR1 and CDR2: MNHEY and SMNVEV (reference sequence). Here the CDR3 DNA reads TGTGCCAGCAGTCCCCCGGGCCGCGAAGATCTAACCCAGTACTTC. Amino acid sequence: CASSPPGREDLTQYF.